This TCR beta chain stems from a study of identical twins. Regarding the study as a whole: The authors noted that invariant MAIT and iNKT cells could partly confound zero-insertion analyses.

Worth noting for this clonotype: Its antigen is not identified.

It was template switching that added a universal primer site, and there were unique molecular identifiers on the cDNA. From the 5' RACE reads, TCRdb called clonotypes with MiXCR, one entry per CDR3 protein. The repertoire has hundreds of thousands of distinct CDR3 sequences, 21% of them found once; the top ten carry 4% to 5.5%. Germline lookup yields CDR1 DFQATT and CDR2 SNEGSKA (reference sequence). The CDR3 is 13 amino acids. Trimming cost V 0 bases and J 2 bases, with 7 bases left between them. This sample also appeared in a second study, on T cells expressing NK-cell markers. That work adds: Sorted T-cell subsets CD3+CD56+NKG2C+, CD3+CD56+NKG2C- and CD3+CD56-NKG2C+ were TCR beta-sequenced. Expanded NKG2C+ T cell clones had unclear HCMV specificity.

The sequencing sample was made of PBMCs. This TCR came from a woman aged 18-29 years in good health. The chain uses TRBV20-1 and TRBJ1-1; D possibly corresponds to TRBD1 (5 bases). The CDR3 reads CSARDTGNTEAFF. The DNA for the CDR3 is TGCAGTGCTAGAGATACAGGCAACACTGAAGCTTTCTTT.